This TCR beta chain was captured in a study of control samples from healthy donors and cancer patients. The CDR3 spans 15 residues. V lost 4 bases and J 6 bases, leaving 16 bases between the germline ends. The germline CDR1 and CDR2 sequences are SGHAT and FQDESV (reference sequence). Using immunoSEQ multiplex PCR, the repertoire was profiled, and TCRdb retains in-frame clones only, with some absent. The sample has about 90,000 clones, about nine tenths seen once; the top ten hold over 3%. This chain joins TRBV11-1 and TRBJ2-1, with D perhaps assigned TRBD1 or TRBD2 (5 bases each). The TCR comes from a woman aged 18-29 years in good health. The source material was blood. The CDR3 coding sequence is TGTGCCAGCAGCTCCCGGTGGGGGTGGTCCAATGAGCAGTTCTTC. This codes for CASSSRWGWSNEQFF.